The T cell receptor beta chain described here comes from a study of shared clonotypes between healthy human individuals. The study's findings and limits: Clonotype sharing across donors was expected to vary with sequencing depth.

The naive CD8 subset, CD45RO-negative cells positively selected for CCR7, excluded terminally differentiated effector memory CD45RA+ cells. On this clone itself: Its antigen is not known.

Germline trimming cut 5 bases from V and 7 bases from J; bases unmatched to any gene: 9. CDR3 length: 14 residues. From germline, CDR1 is LNHNV and CDR2 YYDKDF (reference sequence). This was a deep-level run. Per sorted-subset replicate PCR, input was around 220 ng DNA, representing tens of thousands of T cell genomes. Libraries were prepared by immunoSEQ multiplex PCR; TCRdb keeps only in-frame clonotypes and omits some of them. The sample records around 560,000 clones, roughly 96% being singletons. The receptor was isolated from a woman in her 30s in good health. What was sequenced was naive CD8+ T cells sorted from blood. This chain joins TRBV15 and TRBJ2-5; TRBD1 aligns across 8 bases. CDR3 sequence reads: CATSDAGGEWTQYF. The CDR3 region has the DNA TGTGCCACCAGCGATGCAGGGGGCGAATGGACCCAGTACTTC.